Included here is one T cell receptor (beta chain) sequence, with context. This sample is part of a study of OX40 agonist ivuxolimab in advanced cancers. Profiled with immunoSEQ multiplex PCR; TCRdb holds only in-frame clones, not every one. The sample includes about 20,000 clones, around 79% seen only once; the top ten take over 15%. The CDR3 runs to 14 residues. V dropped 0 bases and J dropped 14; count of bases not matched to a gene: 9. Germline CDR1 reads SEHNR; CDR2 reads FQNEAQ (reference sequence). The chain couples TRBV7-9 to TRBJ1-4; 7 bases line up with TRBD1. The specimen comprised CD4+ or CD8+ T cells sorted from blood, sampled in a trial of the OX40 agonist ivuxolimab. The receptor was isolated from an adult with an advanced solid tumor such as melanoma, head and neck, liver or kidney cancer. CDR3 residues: CASSLATIRGRLFF. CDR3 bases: TGTGCCAGCAGCTTAGCCACAATTAGGGGGCGTCTGTTTTTT.